The 26 T cell receptor beta chains reported below all come from one sample, sequenced in a study of patients and donors after allogeneic stem cell transplantation. TCRdb called the RT-PCR reads again in MiXCR, with one record for every CDR3 protein. The table shows approximately 200,000 distinct CDR3 sequences, with roughly 38% occurring only once. The sequencing input was blood, either unsorted or a sorted T cell fraction (not recorded which). Every receptor here comes from a human donor who was either an allogeneic HSCT recipient or a stem cell or donor lymphocyte infusion donor (not recorded which). It is not recorded whose cells these are; they may come from a transplant donor.

This clonotype has only a few counts. CDR3 nucleotides: TGCAGCGTTATGATGAGAGGAAACACCATATATTTT. It specifies CSVMMRGNTIYF. The rearrangement joins TRBV29-1 to TRBJ1-3, with D unclear. The V gene lost 5 bases and the J gene lost 4 bases, with 9 bases spanning the gap. The CDR3 consists of 12 residues. Germline loops: CDR1 SQVTM, CDR2 ANQGSEA.

This clonotype was found a few times. V usage is TRBV10-3 and J usage is TRBJ1-1, with a possible D match to TRBD1 (6 bases). Trimming stripped 11 bases from V and 4 bases from J, with 20 bases between. Germline lookup yields CDR1 ENHRY and CDR2 SYGVKD. This CDR3 is built from 14 residues. The CDR3 reads CAVSTGPLLTEAFF. In DNA form, the CDR3 reads TGTGCCGTCTCCACAGGGCCCCTACTCACTGAAGCTTTCTTT.

This clonotype was found a few times. The chain joins TRBV18 to TRBJ1-3; D is unresolved. Deletions cut 2 bases from V and 2 bases from J, with 13 bases between. The CDR3 runs 16 residues. In germline, CDR1 is KGHSH, CDR2 LQKENI. In DNA, the CDR3 is TGTGCCAGCTCACCAGACCCGCCGGTGGCTGGAAACACCATATATTTT. Protein product: CASSPDPPVAGNTIYF.

The sample holds a few counts of this clonotype. V usage is TRBV6-5 and J usage is TRBJ1-1, with 10 bases identical to TRBD1. V was clipped by 5 bases and J by 11 bases; unmatched bases: 14. The CDR3 has 15 residues. CDR1 and CDR2 from the germline V gene are MNHEY and SVGAGI. The CDR3 DNA follows: TGTGCCAGCAGTGGTGGGGACAGGGGTATGAACGAGGCTTTCTTT. Translation gives CASSGGDRGMNEAFF.

The table lists this clonotype with a few counts. The chain joins TRBV20-1 to TRBJ1-2; unclear D gene. This CDR3 has 14 amino acids. V shed 5 bases and J shed 0 bases, with 13 bases lying between them. Germline V gene sequence: CDR1 DFQATT, CDR2 SNEGSKA (reference sequence). CDR3 DNA: TGCAGTGCTCCCAGTGTCCAGACTAACTATGGCTACACCTTC. Encoded protein: CSAPSVQTNYGYTF.

J is TRBJ1-3 and V is TRBV29-1; D gene ambiguous. Trimming took off 8 bases at V and 3 bases at J, with 8 bases between the two ends. Germline lookup yields CDR1 SQVTM and CDR2 ANQGSEA. The CDR3 totals 11 residues. The CDR3 sequence: CSSRFGNTIYF. CDR3 nucleotide sequence: TGCAGCTCACGGTTTGGAAACACCATATATTTT.

The chain carries TRBV7-9 and TRBJ1-2; D gene unclear. In germline, CDR1 is SEHNR, CDR2 FQNEAQ (reference sequence). This CDR3 has 14 residues. V shed 2 bases and J shed 3 bases, with 10 bases lying between them. This chain's CDR3 is CASSLRREDYGYTF. The CDR3, as DNA: TGTGCCAGCAGCTTAAGACGGGAGGACTATGGCTACACCTTC.

The V gene is TRBV7-2, the J gene TRBJ1-1; a possible D gene is TRBD1 (5 bases). The V gene lost 1 base and the J gene lost 6 bases, with 9 bases spanning the gap. There are 13 residues in the CDR3. Germline V gene lookup returns CDR1 SGHTA and CDR2 FQGNSA. In DNA, the CDR3 is TGTGCCAGCAGCTTAGTGCCGGGGGCTGAAGCTTTCTTT. This encodes CASSLVPGAEAFF.

This clonotype was counted between two and nine times. This chain connects TRBV4-1 to TRBJ1-1; 7 bases are a match to TRBD1. The germline gives CDR1 MGHRA, CDR2 YSYEKL. The CDR3 totals 14 residues. Trimming took 5 bases from V and 10 from J; bases not matched to a gene: 13. Here the CDR3 reads CASSYRQGTRGAFF. DNA for the CDR3: TGCGCCAGCAGCTATCGACAGGGTACGAGGGGAGCTTTCTTT.

This clonotype occurred a few times. The J gene is TRBJ1-1, the V gene TRBV7-9, with 7 bases that match TRBD1. This CDR3 has 14 residues. V shed 3 bases and J 1 base; nucleotides not matched to a gene: 2. Germline V gene data show CDR1 as SEHNR and CDR2 as FQNEAQ (reference sequence). Here the CDR3 reads CASSLGQWNTEAFF. For the CDR3, the DNA is TGTGCCAGCAGCTTGGGACAGTGGAACACTGAAGCTTTCTTT.

This sequence joins TRBV6-1 and TRBJ1-2, with no clear D. This CDR3 is built from 13 residues. Trimming cost V 0 bases and J 6 bases, with 8 bases left between them. Germline assignment: CDR1 MNHNS and CDR2 SASEGT. The CDR3 sequence: CASSEAIRDGYTF. DNA for the CDR3: TGTGCCAGCAGTGAAGCTATTAGGGATGGCTACACCTTC.

The CDR3 here is CSVVAGLTYNEQFF. In DNA, the CDR3 is TGCAGTGTGGTAGCGGGACTAACATACAATGAGCAGTTCTTC. The chain has TRBV20-1 and TRBJ2-1, with TRBD2 matching over 8 bases. The CDR3 has 14 amino acids. In germline, CDR1 is DFQATT, CDR2 SNEGSKA (reference sequence). J was trimmed by 4 bases and V by 7 bases; bases with no gene match: 9.

This rearrangement joins TRBV20-1 to TRBJ1-5; 8 bases are shared with TRBD1. This CDR3 has 14 amino acids. CDR1 and CDR2 from the germline V gene are DFQATT and SNEGSKA (reference sequence). J was trimmed by 5 bases and V by 2 bases; bases with no gene match: 5. The CDR3 sequence is CSARIGQGDQPQHF. The CDR3, as DNA: TGCAGTGCTAGAATTGGACAGGGTGATCAGCCCCAGCATTTT.

The chain joins TRBV4-1 to TRBJ2-5; D unclear. V lost 3 bases, J lost 1 base, and 15 bases lay in between. Germline V gene sequence: CDR1 MGHRA, CDR2 YSYEKL. The CDR3 is made up of 16 amino acids. CDR3 in amino acids: CASSHTPGRIQETQYF. In DNA form, the CDR3 reads TGCGCCAGCAGCCACACCCCGGGTAGAATCCAAGAGACCCAGTACTTC.

The chain carries TRBV2 and TRBJ2-1, with D possibly TRBD1 on 7 matching bases. Per germline, CDR1 SNHLY and CDR2 FYNNEI. The CDR3 runs 15 residues. V dropped 6 bases and J dropped 1 base, with 13 bases sitting between them. The chain's CDR3 is CASRRGQLSYNEQFF. CDR3 DNA: TGTGCCAGCAGGCGGGGACAGCTATCCTACAATGAGCAGTTCTTC.

This clonotype was recorded at least ten times. The chain employs TRBV5-1 and TRBJ1-5; 7 bases line up with TRBD1. The V segment lost 4 bases and the J segment 3 bases; nucleotides outside the gene matches: 4. The germline V gene encodes CDR1 SGHRS and CDR2 YFSETQ. The CDR3 extends over 14 amino acids. The CDR3 DNA reads as TGCGCCAGCAGCCCGGGACAGTCCAATCAGCCCCAGCATTTT. Protein sequence: CASSPGQSNQPQHF.

The chain recombines TRBV20-1 with TRBJ1-5; maybe TRBD1 (6 bases). The CDR3 is 13 residues long. The V gene's germline CDR1 is DFQATT and CDR2 SNEGSKA (reference sequence). Trimming cost V 2 bases and J 2 bases, with 7 bases left between them. The CDR3 DNA sequence: TGCAGTGCTAGAAGACAGGGCAATCAGCCCCAGCATTTT. Translated, it gives CSARRQGNQPQHF.

This clonotype was recorded a few times. CDR3: CAISVSQGYGYTF. The CDR3 nucleotides read TGTGCCATCAGTGTGAGTCAGGGCTATGGCTACACCTTC. V usage is TRBV10-3 and J usage is TRBJ1-2; a weak D match, TRBD1 (5 bases). The CDR3 is 13 residues long. Germline V gene sequence: CDR1 ENHRY, CDR2 SYGVKD. V dropped 4 bases and J dropped 4 bases, with 10 bases sitting between them.

The V and J genes are TRBV10-3 and TRBJ2-2; 7 bases agree with TRBD2. This CDR3 spans 14 amino acids. Germline values: CDR1 ENHRY, CDR2 SYGVKD. Trimming at V came to 6 bases and at J to 4 bases, leaving 5 bases not matched to a gene. The CDR3 region has the DNA TGTGCCATCAGCTCTATAGCGGGCACCGGGGAGCTGTTTTTT. As protein: CAISSIAGTGELFF.

The gene calls are TRBV20-1 and TRBJ2-1, with 9 bases aligning to TRBD1. V was clipped by 0 bases and J by 7 bases; unmatched bases: 10. Germline CDR1 is DFQATT and CDR2 is SNEGSKA (reference sequence). CDR3 length equals 16 residues. The CDR3 reads CSARDVRDREYNEQFF. CDR3 DNA: TGCAGTGCTAGAGATGTCCGGGACAGGGAGTATAATGAGCAGTTCTTC.

The chain recombines TRBV9 with TRBJ2-7; the match to TRBD1 covers 9 bases. The germline CDR1 and CDR2 sequences are SGDLS and YYNGEE. The CDR3 totals 16 residues. V gave up 2 bases and J gave up 5 bases; unmatched junction bases: 11. The CDR3 region is CASSVTPGQGFNEQYF. The CDR3 nucleotides are TGTGCCAGCAGCGTTACTCCGGGACAGGGCTTCAACGAGCAGTACTTC.

This chain links TRBV19 with TRBJ1-5; perhaps TRBD1 as D (5 bases). The V gene's germline CDR1 is LNHDA and CDR2 SQIVND (reference sequence). V lost 2 bases, J lost 4 bases, and 6 bases lay in between. The CDR3 runs to 13 residues. Here the CDR3 DNA reads TGTGCCAGTAGTATATGGGGGAATCAGCCCCAGCATTTT. Translating gives CASSIWGNQPQHF.

The chain recombines TRBV6-2 or TRBV6-3 with TRBJ2-7; 14 positions agree with TRBD2. The CDR3 loop spans 19 amino acids. The V segment lost 2 bases and the J segment 0 bases; nucleotides outside the gene matches: 9. Per the germline V gene, CDR1 is MNHEY and CDR2 is SVGEGT. CDR3 residues: CASSYRGLAGGLSSYEQYF. CDR3 DNA: TGTGCCAGCAGTTACCGCGGACTAGCGGGGGGTCTTAGCTCCTACGAGCAGTACTTC.

The gene calls are TRBV9 and TRBJ2-1, with TRBD1 identical over 10 bases. The V segment lost 0 bases and the J segment 3 bases; nucleotides outside the gene matches: 9. Germline V CDR1 and CDR2: SGDLS, YYNGEE. The CDR3 is 18 amino acids. CDR3 DNA: TGTGCCAGCAGCGTAGCTCTGTACGGGACAGGGGACTACAATGAGCAGTTCTTC. Translation: CASSVALYGTGDYNEQFF.

The V gene is TRBV6-6, the J gene TRBJ2-1, with 11 bases matching TRBD2. Germline V gene sequence: CDR1 MNHNY, CDR2 SVGAGI (reference sequence). CDR3 size: 16 residues. V lost 4 bases, J lost 3 bases, and 5 bases stayed unmatched. As DNA, the CDR3 is TGTGCCAGCAGTTCCGGGACTAGCGGCTTCTACAATGAGCAGTTCTTC. This encodes CASSSGTSGFYNEQFF.

The rearrangement uses TRBV4-1 and TRBJ1-5; weak D call: TRBD1 (5 bases). V was shortened by 1 base and J by 8 bases, with 15 bases between the two germline ends. CDR1 is MGHRA and CDR2 is YSYEKL in the germline V gene. The CDR3 length is 15 residues. The DNA of the CDR3 is TGCGCCAGCAGCCAAGCCGGGACCGGCTTAGAGCCCCAGCATTTT. Amino acids: CASSQAGTGLEPQHF.